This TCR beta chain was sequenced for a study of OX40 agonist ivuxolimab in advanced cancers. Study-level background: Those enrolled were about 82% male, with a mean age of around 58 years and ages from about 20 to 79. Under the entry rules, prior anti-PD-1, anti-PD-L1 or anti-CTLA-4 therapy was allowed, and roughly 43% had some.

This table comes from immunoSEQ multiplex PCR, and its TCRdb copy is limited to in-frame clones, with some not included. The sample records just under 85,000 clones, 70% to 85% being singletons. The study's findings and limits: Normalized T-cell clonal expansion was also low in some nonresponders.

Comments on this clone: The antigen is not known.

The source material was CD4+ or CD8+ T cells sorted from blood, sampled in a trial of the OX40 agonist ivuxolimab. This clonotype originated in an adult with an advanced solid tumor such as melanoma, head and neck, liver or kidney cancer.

CDR3 sequence reads: CAIRAADGNGYTF. CDR3 nucleotide sequence: TGTGCCATCAGAGCAGCCGACGGTAATGGCTACACCTTC. The gene calls are TRBV10-3 and TRBJ1-2; D is uncertain. This CDR3 region has 13 residues. Germline values: CDR1 ENHRY, CDR2 SYGVKD. V lost 6 bases to trimming and J lost 6 bases, with 14 bases between them.